Listed below are T cell receptor beta chains from one sample, sequenced in a study of T-cell memory formation after mild COVID-19. TCRdb reanalysed the 5' RACE reads using MiXCR and keeps one entry per CDR3 protein. The sample includes about 470,000 distinct CDR3 sequences, around 25% of them seen just once. The specimen was PBMCs or a T cell subset sorted from them (not recorded which). The receptors were sampled from an adult woman who had mild COVID-19 (a few samples of this study predate the infection). Cell type and time point are not known. Both conserved end residues are part of each CDR3. D genes are given only for firm matches. Clone size is stated in some rows and not others, as once, few, many or a class when expanded.

V	D	length	size	J	CDR3	DNA
TRBV24-1	.	15	.	TRBJ1-2	CATSETRGDRLGYTF	TGTGCCACCAGTGAGACCCGGGGGGATCGCTTGGGCTACACCTTC
TRBV24-1	.	14	few	TRBJ2-1	CATSERSPVGEQFF	TGTGCCACCAGTGAGAGATCCCCCGTAGGGGAGCAGTTCTTC
TRBV7-6	TRBD2	14	many	TRBJ2-7	CASSPRTSGYEQYF	TGTGCCAGCAGCCCCCGGACTAGCGGCTACGAGCAGTACTTC
TRBV12-3/TRBV12-4	.	14	.	TRBJ1-2	CASSLNSPSYGYTF	TGTGCCAGCAGTTTAAACAGCCCCTCCTATGGCTACACCTTC
TRBV7-2	.	14	few	TRBJ1-2	CASILNRASHGYTF	TGTGCCAGCATCCTCAACAGGGCTAGCCATGGCTACACCTTC
TRBV5-1	TRBD2	17	.	TRBJ2-4	CASSFAAGALAGNIQYF	TGCGCCAGCAGCTTCGCGGCGGGGGCACTAGCGGGAAACATTCAGTACTTC
TRBV12-3/TRBV12-4	TRBD2	14	.	TRBJ2-7	CASRPGGTSYEQDF	TGTGCCAGCAGGCCCGGAGGGACTAGCTACGAGCAGGACTTC
TRBV9	TRBD2	14	few	TRBJ2-7	CASSVAGGPYEQYF	TGTGCCAGCAGCGTAGCGGGAGGCCCCTACGAGCAGTACTTC
TRBV5-1	.	14	.	TRBJ2-3	CASSFESGVGTQYF	TGCGCCAGCAGCTTTGAGTCCGGGGTCGGGACGCAGTATTTT
TRBV28	TRBD1	16	.	TRBJ1-1	CASSLGGGAFYTEAFF	TGTGCCAGCAGTTTAGGAGGGGGCGCTTTTTACACTGAAGCTTTCTTT
TRBV3-1	.	15	once	TRBJ2-7	CASSPDPGATYEQYF	TGTGCCAGCAGCCCCGACCCGGGCGCAACCTACGAGCAGTACTTC
TRBV30	.	14	.	TRBJ2-3	CAWSVGGNSDTQYF	TGTGCCTGGAGTGTGGGCGGGAACTCAGATACGCAGTATTTT
TRBV7-2	.	15	.	TRBJ1-2	CASSLADHPGQGYTF	TGTGCCAGCAGCTTAGCTGACCACCCGGGACAAGGCTACACCTTC
TRBV7-2	.	15	.	TRBJ1-1	CASSAVTGRRTEAFF	TGTGCCAGCAGCGCGGTGACAGGTCGTCGGACTGAAGCTTTCTTT
TRBV10-3	TRBD1	15	few	TRBJ1-5	CAISDLGQGNQPQHF	TGTGCCATCAGTGACTTGGGACAGGGGAATCAGCCCCAGCATTTT
TRBV12-5	TRBD2	14	few	TRBJ2-3	CASGLELASDTQYF	TGTGCTAGTGGTTTGGAACTAGCGTCAGATACGCAGTATTTT
TRBV14	.	13	.	TRBJ2-1	CASSQHWGNEQFF	TGTGCCAGCAGCCAACATTGGGGTAATGAGCAGTTCTTC